Each of the 15 T cell receptor beta chains below was sequenced from the same sample in a study of blood T cell repertoires in COVID-19. TCRdb keeps only in-frame clones here, not all; method: immunoSEQ multiplex PCR. The table shows around 200,000 clones, with about 85% occurring only once. Material for sequencing was peripheral blood. All receptors come from a woman aged 80 or over with acute or convalescent COVID-19.

V and J are TRBV7-2 and TRBJ1-2; TRBD1 might be the D (5 bases). Germline CDR1 and CDR2: SGHTA and FQGNSA. V was pared by 1 base and J by 4 bases, with 13 bases between. The CDR3 extends over 15 amino acids. CDR3 region: CASSLEGVLGYGYTF. The CDR3 bases are TGTGCCAGCAGCTTAGAAGGGGTGTTGGGCTATGGCTACACCTTC.

This chain links TRBV5-1 with TRBJ1-2, with a possible D match to TRBD1 (5 bases). Germline V CDR1 and CDR2: SGHRS, YFSETQ. The CDR3 runs 17 residues. Deletions cut 0 bases from V and 2 bases from J, with 17 bases between. The CDR3 nucleotides are TGCGCCAGCAGCTTGGGGCAGACAGTATCTACCAACTATGGCTACACCTTC. It yields the protein CASSLGQTVSTNYGYTF.

This clone was seen only once. The rearrangement uses TRBV20-1 and TRBJ2-7; tentatively, D is TRBD1 (5 bases). Germline V gene data show CDR1 as DFQATT and CDR2 as SNEGSKA (reference sequence). V was trimmed by 3 bases and J by 4 bases, leaving 13 bases between them. CDR3 length: 13 residues. CDR3 coding DNA: TGCAGTGCTAGTATCAGGGTTGGGTACGAGCAGTACTTC. Translated, it gives CSASIRVGYEQYF.

The rearrangement uses TRBV5-4 and TRBJ2-1, with TRBD2 identical over 8 bases. The CDR3 is 16 residues long. Germline assignment: CDR1 SGHNT and CDR2 YYREEE (reference sequence). V lost 0 bases and J lost 3; bases outside the gene matches: 5. The CDR3 region has the DNA TGTGCCAGCAGCTTGGTGGGTAGCGGGGTCTACAATGAGCAGTTCTTC. Residues: CASSLVGSGVYNEQFF.

The chain combines TRBV2 with TRBJ2-5; TRBD1 matches 10 bases. V lost 0 bases, J lost 9 bases, and 10 bases stayed unmatched. The CDR3 has 16 amino acids. Germline CDR1 is SNHLY and CDR2 is FYNNEI. The CDR3 is CASSEAPGQGIAAQYF. CDR3 nucleotides: TGTGCCAGCAGTGAAGCTCCGGGACAGGGGATAGCCGCCCAGTACTTC.

The chain links TRBV7-2 to TRBJ2-5; D call uncertain. V lost 6 bases to trimming and J lost 5 bases, with 7 bases between them. Germline V CDR1 and CDR2: SGHTA, FQGNSA. The CDR3 is 11 residues long. The DNA of the CDR3 is TGTGCCAGCAGGGTGGAGGAGACCCAGTACTTC. Translation gives CASRVEETQYF.

This chain joins TRBV7-2 and TRBJ2-5; tentatively, D is TRBD2 (6 bases). V was trimmed by 3 bases and J by 1 base, leaving 9 bases between them. The CDR3 totals 14 residues. Germline CDR1 reads SGHTA; CDR2 reads FQGNSA. CDR3 in DNA: TGTGCCAGCAGCTTCGTCGGGGGCCAAGAGACCCAGTACTTC. Protein product: CASSFVGGQETQYF.

The chain combines TRBV6-2 or TRBV6-3 with TRBJ1-1, with a tentative D call TRBD1 (5 bases). The CDR3 covers 16 residues. The germline V gene has CDR1 MNHEY and CDR2 SVGEGT. Trimming shortened V by 5 bases and J by 4 bases, and 20 bases separated the two germline ends. The CDR3 sequence: CASSRPSRGGLTEAFF. For the CDR3, the DNA is TGTGCCAGCAGTCGCCCCTCAAGGGGAGGACTCACTGAAGCTTTCTTT.

The chain uses TRBV12-3 or TRBV12-4 and TRBJ2-7; D remains unclear. The V end was cut by 5 bases, the J end by 5 bases, with 4 bases between. This CDR3 has 10 amino acids. CDR3 in DNA: TGTGCCAGCAGTCTCGACGAGCAGTACTTC. Translating it yields CASSLDEQYF.

The rearrangement uses TRBV7-9 and TRBJ2-2; 10 bases fit TRBD1. Germline lookup yields CDR1 SEHNR and CDR2 FQNEAQ (reference sequence). V shed 6 bases, J shed 5 bases, and the junction held 3 bases outside the gene matches. The CDR3 is made up of 14 amino acids. The CDR3 region is CASRRDRGTGELFF. The CDR3 DNA sequence: TGTGCCAGCAGGAGGGACAGGGGAACCGGGGAGCTGTTTTTT.

This sequence joins TRBV19 and TRBJ2-7; D is unclear. Germline CDR1 reads LNHDA; CDR2 reads SQIVND (reference sequence). The CDR3 loop spans 12 amino acids. Trimming took 3 bases from V and 9 from J, leaving 12 bases between them. This chain's CDR3 is CASSIPSGGQYF. The CDR3 DNA sequence: TGTGCCAGTAGTATCCCCTCCGGCGGGCAGTACTTC.

The gene calls are TRBV5-1 and TRBJ2-3, with 13 positions matching TRBD2. V was clipped by 7 bases and J by 4 bases; unmatched bases: 3. This CDR3 spans 14 amino acids. Looked up from germline, CDR1 is SGHRS and CDR2 is YFSETQ. CDR3: CASQTSGRSDTQYF. CDR3 nucleotides: TGCGCCAGCCAGACTAGCGGGAGGTCAGATACGCAGTATTTT.

This clone has just a few counts. The chain joins TRBV7-2 to TRBJ1-5; D gene uncertain. The CDR3 is 13 amino acids. The V gene's germline CDR1 is SGHTA and CDR2 FQGNSA. V was clipped by 1 base and J by 4 bases, with 5 bases between them. The CDR3 DNA is TGTGCCAGCAGCTTAGAGCCGAATCAGCCCCAGCATTTT. Translation gives CASSLEPNQPQHF. Drawing the rest from reference TRBV7-2 and TRBJ1-5, the complete variable domain is GAGVSQSPSNKVTEKGKDVELRCDPISGHTALYWYRQSLGQGLEFLIYFQGNSAPDKSGLPSDRFSAERTGGSVSTLTIQRTQQEDSAVYLCASSLEPNQPQHFGDGTRLSIL.

The chain joins TRBV19 to TRBJ1-5; possible D gene TRBD1, 6 bases. V lost 9 bases, J lost 4 bases, and 19 bases lay in between. CDR1 LNHDA and CDR2 SQIVND come from the germline V gene (reference sequence). This CDR3 contains 15 residues. This chain's CDR3 is CASVPTGIRNQPQHF. CDR3 nucleotides: TGTGCCAGCGTCCCAACAGGGATCAGGAATCAGCCCCAGCATTTT.

This chain uses TRBV5-1 with TRBJ2-5, with a possible D match to TRBD1 (6 bases). CDR1 and CDR2 from the germline V gene are SGHRS and YFSETQ. The CDR3 covers 15 residues. With 2 bases removed from V and 5 bases from J, the gap between germline ends came to 16 bases. The CDR3 DNA sequence: TGCGCCAGCAGCTTAGGGACACAAAAAGGGGAGACCCAGTACTTC. Its protein product is CASSLGTQKGETQYF.